This T cell receptor (beta chain) was recorded in a study of shared clonotypes between healthy human individuals. Study-wide context: CD8 memory received one plate per donor, CD8 naive two, CD4 memory three and CD4 naive three.

Study donors comprised healthy, HIV-negative adults devoid of recent acute infection or vaccination. Worth noting for this clone: Distinct nucleotide sequences in the sample also encode this CDR3.

For each subset, genomic DNA was distributed in equal portions over several immunoSEQ plates. Some clones are missing from TCRdb's copy, which holds only in-frame ones; the method was immunoSEQ multiplex PCR. The data contain about 2.4 million clones, over 85% of them singletons. Germline V lookup: CDR1 GTSNPN, CDR2 SVGIG (reference sequence). This CDR3 is 13 amino acids long. Trimming shortened V by 0 bases and J by 2 bases, and 7 bases separated the two germline ends. The gene calls are TRBV30 and TRBJ1-2, with no clear D. Specimen: naive CD4+ T cells from PBMCs. Subset noted: CD45RA+ positively selected. This receptor was identified in a man between 18 and 29 years old in good health. Some clones in this sample may be carry-over from other donors' samples. Here the CDR3 reads CAWSVGKNYGYTF. The CDR3 bases are TGTGCCTGGAGTGTAGGAAAGAACTATGGCTACACCTTC.